A selection of T cell receptor beta chains follows, all from one sample in a study of post-analysis software for immune sequencing data. TCRdb called the PCR reads again in MiXCR, with one record for every CDR3 protein. This table holds roughly 600,000 distinct CDR3 sequences, 44% found once. Sample: blood. The origin of the receptors is a girl between 5 and 17 years old with multiple sclerosis. Each CDR3 is given with its conserved first and last residue. The D gene is left open where the match is weak. Size values are once, few and many counts, or a class for expanded clones, and some rows have none.

v_call: TRBV2; d_call: TRBD1; j_call: TRBJ2-7; clone_size: few; cdr3_nt: TGTGCCAGCAGACTAGACAGGGGCTACGAGCAGTACTTC; cdr3_aa: CASRLDRGYEQYF
v_call: TRBV5-1; d_call: -; j_call: TRBJ2-1; clone_size: once; cdr3_nt: TGCGCCAGCAGCTTGGTGGAGGGGACTGAGCAGTTCTTC; cdr3_aa: CASSLVEGTEQFF
v_call: TRBV3-1; d_call: -; j_call: TRBJ2-7; clone_size: -; cdr3_nt: TGTGCCAGCAGCCCTAGGCATTACTACGAGCAGTACTTC; cdr3_aa: CASSPRHYYEQYF
v_call: TRBV12-3/TRBV12-4; d_call: -; j_call: TRBJ2-1; clone_size: -; cdr3_nt: TGTGCCAGCAGTTTTAGCGGACTGAGCTCCTACAATGAGCAGTTCTTC; cdr3_aa: CASSFSGLSSYNEQFF
v_call: TRBV5-1; d_call: TRBD1; j_call: TRBJ1-2; clone_size: -; cdr3_nt: TGCGCCAGCAGCCCCCGGACAGGGGAGGTATATGGCTACACCTTC; cdr3_aa: CASSPRTGEVYGYTF
v_call: TRBV2; d_call: -; j_call: TRBJ2-6; clone_size: -; cdr3_nt: TGTGCCAGCACCGTCAGCAGCTCTGGGGCCAACGTCCTGACTTTC; cdr3_aa: CASTVSSSGANVLTF
v_call: TRBV7-2; d_call: TRBD2; j_call: TRBJ2-1; clone_size: few; cdr3_nt: TGTGCCAGCAGCTTTCCCGGACTAGCGGGCCATGAGCAGTTCTTC; cdr3_aa: CASSFPGLAGHEQFF
v_call: TRBV25-1; d_call: -; j_call: TRBJ2-3; clone_size: -; cdr3_nt: TGTGCCAGCAGCCTCAGAGGGAATTTTAATACGCAGTATTTT; cdr3_aa: CASSLRGNFNTQYF
v_call: TRBV24-1; d_call: TRBD2; j_call: TRBJ2-3; clone_size: few; cdr3_nt: TGTGCCACCAGTCCCCGGACTAGCGGGAGTTCGGATACGCAGTATTTT; cdr3_aa: CATSPRTSGSSDTQYF
v_call: TRBV13; d_call: TRBD1; j_call: TRBJ2-7; clone_size: -; cdr3_nt: TGTGCCAGCAGCGTGCAGGGGGCTGCCTACGAGCAGTACTTC; cdr3_aa: CASSVQGAAYEQYF
v_call: TRBV11-3; d_call: -; j_call: TRBJ2-5; clone_size: -; cdr3_nt: TGTGCCAGCAGCTTATCGGTTACCCTCAGCCTCAATTGGGAGACCCAGTACTTC; cdr3_aa: CASSLSVTLSLNWETQYF
v_call: TRBV12-3/TRBV12-4; d_call: TRBD1; j_call: TRBJ2-1; clone_size: few; cdr3_nt: TGTGCCAGCAGACCCCAGCTGGGACAGACAAGCTCCTACAATGAGCAGTTCTTC; cdr3_aa: CASRPQLGQTSSYNEQFF
v_call: TRBV5-1; d_call: -; j_call: TRBJ1-1; clone_size: -; cdr3_nt: TGCGCCAGCAGCTTGGTTATAACGGGGAACACTGAAGCTTTCTTT; cdr3_aa: CASSLVITGNTEAFF
v_call: TRBV14; d_call: -; j_call: TRBJ2-5; clone_size: -; cdr3_nt: TGTGCCAGCAGCCAAGATGCGGGGACCCAGTACTTC; cdr3_aa: CASSQDAGTQYF
v_call: TRBV5-1; d_call: -; j_call: TRBJ2-7; clone_size: -; cdr3_nt: TGCGCCAGCAGCTCTATGGCGGGATCAGTTTACGAGCAGTACTTC; cdr3_aa: CASSSMAGSVYEQYF
v_call: TRBV7-2; d_call: -; j_call: TRBJ2-3; clone_size: -; cdr3_nt: TGTGCCAGCAGCCCTGCCGAGGCCAGGGCGCACATGCAGTATTTT; cdr3_aa: CASSPAEARAHMQYF
v_call: TRBV20-1; d_call: TRBD2; j_call: TRBJ2-3; clone_size: few; cdr3_nt: TGCAGTGCCCTTCTAGCGGGTAGGGCAGATACGCAGTATTTT; cdr3_aa: CSALLAGRADTQYF
v_call: TRBV2; d_call: TRBD2; j_call: TRBJ2-5; clone_size: -; cdr3_nt: TGTGCCAGCAGGAGACTAGCGGGGGGACAAGAGACCCAGTACTTC; cdr3_aa: CASRRLAGGQETQYF
v_call: TRBV7-9; d_call: -; j_call: TRBJ2-7; clone_size: -; cdr3_nt: TGTGCCAGCAGCTTAGTCTGGGTTAACAACGAGCAGTACTTC; cdr3_aa: CASSLVWVNNEQYF
v_call: TRBV7-8; d_call: TRBD1; j_call: TRBJ1-5; clone_size: -; cdr3_nt: TGTGCCAGCAGCAGGACGGACAGGGTAGAATATCGAAGCAATCAGCCCCAGCATTTT; cdr3_aa: CASSRTDRVEYRSNQPQHF
v_call: TRBV12-3/TRBV12-4; d_call: TRBD1; j_call: TRBJ1-5; clone_size: -; cdr3_nt: TGTGCCACCCGGGACAGGGAGGATCAGCCCCAGCATTTT; cdr3_aa: CATRDREDQPQHF
v_call: TRBV5-1; d_call: -; j_call: TRBJ2-7; clone_size: -; cdr3_nt: TGCGCCAGCAGCTCCGAACCGGGAACCCTGGGGTACGAGCAGTACTTC; cdr3_aa: CASSSEPGTLGYEQYF
v_call: TRBV4-1; d_call: TRBD1; j_call: TRBJ2-7; clone_size: few; cdr3_nt: TGCGCCAGCAGCCAAGCATCGCAGGGAGGGACAGGGTCTGTCGAGCAGTACTTC; cdr3_aa: CASSQASQGGTGSVEQYF
v_call: TRBV20-1; d_call: TRBD1; j_call: TRBJ1-5; clone_size: -; cdr3_nt: TGCAGTGCTAGCATGGGAACTGGACAGGGAGGTCAGCCCCAGCATTTT; cdr3_aa: CSASMGTGQGGQPQHF
v_call: TRBV7-9; d_call: TRBD1; j_call: TRBJ2-7; clone_size: -; cdr3_nt: TGTGCCAGCAGACCAAGACAGGGCTACGAGCAGTACTTC; cdr3_aa: CASRPRQGYEQYF
v_call: TRBV11-2; d_call: -; j_call: TRBJ2-7; clone_size: -; cdr3_nt: TGTGCCAGCAGCTTAGACACTTCCGAAACCCAGTACTTC; cdr3_aa: CASSLDTSETQYF
v_call: TRBV9; d_call: -; j_call: TRBJ2-7; clone_size: -; cdr3_nt: TGTGCCAGCAGCGATCAGGAGGGACTTTCCTACGAGCAGTACTTC; cdr3_aa: CASSDQEGLSYEQYF
v_call: TRBV5-1; d_call: TRBD2; j_call: TRBJ2-1; clone_size: -; cdr3_nt: TGCGCCAGCAGCTTGGGACTAGCAGATTATGAGCAGTTCTTC; cdr3_aa: CASSLGLADYEQFF
v_call: TRBV12-3/TRBV12-4; d_call: TRBD2; j_call: TRBJ2-5; clone_size: -; cdr3_nt: TGTGCCAGCAGTCACGGACTAGCGGGGACAGGGACCCAGTACTTC; cdr3_aa: CASSHGLAGTGTQYF
v_call: TRBV5-1; d_call: -; j_call: TRBJ2-3; clone_size: few; cdr3_nt: TGCGCCAGCAGCGTTGCGCCCTGGGATCTACCCAGCACAGATACGCAGTATTTT; cdr3_aa: CASSVAPWDLPSTDTQYF
v_call: TRBV29-1; d_call: TRBD1; j_call: TRBJ2-1; clone_size: -; cdr3_nt: TGCAGCGTTGAGAATACGTTGACAGGGCGGAATGAGCAGTTCTTC; cdr3_aa: CSVENTLTGRNEQFF
v_call: TRBV20-1; d_call: TRBD1; j_call: TRBJ2-1; clone_size: -; cdr3_nt: TGCAGTGCTAGGGGACAGGGGGCGGTAGATGAGCAGTTCTTC; cdr3_aa: CSARGQGAVDEQFF
v_call: TRBV7-6; d_call: TRBD1; j_call: TRBJ2-1; clone_size: few; cdr3_nt: TGTGCCAGCGGATTACAGGGGAATGAGCAGTTCTTC; cdr3_aa: CASGLQGNEQFF
v_call: TRBV4-1; d_call: TRBD2; j_call: TRBJ2-1; clone_size: -; cdr3_nt: TGCGCCAGCAGCTTCCACCTAGCGGGAGGGCCAGCGGATGAGCAGTTCTTC; cdr3_aa: CASSFHLAGGPADEQFF
v_call: TRBV7-3; d_call: TRBD2; j_call: TRBJ2-1; clone_size: -; cdr3_nt: TGTGCCAGCTCCTTTGCGGGGGGGAGCTCCTACAATGAGCAGTTCTTC; cdr3_aa: CASSFAGGSSYNEQFF
v_call: TRBV2; d_call: TRBD2; j_call: TRBJ2-7; clone_size: once; cdr3_nt: TGTGCCAGCACCTTAGCGGGGACTACCTACGAGCAGTACTTC; cdr3_aa: CASTLAGTTYEQYF
v_call: TRBV12-3/TRBV12-4; d_call: TRBD2; j_call: TRBJ2-1; clone_size: -; cdr3_nt: TGTGCCAGCAGTCCGGGACTAGCGGGATTTGCCCCGAGTCATGAGCAGTTCTTC; cdr3_aa: CASSPGLAGFAPSHEQFF
v_call: TRBV20-1; d_call: TRBD2; j_call: TRBJ2-1; clone_size: few; cdr3_nt: TGCAGTGCCCTACTACTAGCGGGAGCTAACAATGAGCAGTTCTTC; cdr3_aa: CSALLLAGANNEQFF
v_call: TRBV19; d_call: -; j_call: TRBJ1-5; clone_size: -; cdr3_nt: TGTGCCACCGCGAAGGGGCAGGCAGACAATCAGCCCCAGCATTTT; cdr3_aa: CATAKGQADNQPQHF
v_call: TRBV19; d_call: -; j_call: TRBJ2-6; clone_size: -; cdr3_nt: TGTGCCAGTAGTATCTCGGCTGGGGCCAACGTCCTGACTTTC; cdr3_aa: CASSISAGANVLTF
v_call: TRBV27; d_call: TRBD2; j_call: TRBJ2-3; clone_size: -; cdr3_nt: TGTGCCAGCAGTTTTGGTACTAGCGGGGGGGCAAATACGCAGTATTTT; cdr3_aa: CASSFGTSGGANTQYF
v_call: TRBV12-3/TRBV12-4; d_call: -; j_call: TRBJ1-5; clone_size: few; cdr3_nt: TGTGCCAGCACCCTGGGGGGACAGCCCCAGCATTTT; cdr3_aa: CASTLGGQPQHF
v_call: TRBV3-1; d_call: TRBD2; j_call: TRBJ2-1; clone_size: -; cdr3_nt: TGTGCCAGCAGCCAAGCTAGCGGGGTACTAAACAATGAGCAGTTCTTC; cdr3_aa: CASSQASGVLNNEQFF
v_call: TRBV20-1; d_call: -; j_call: TRBJ2-5; clone_size: -; cdr3_nt: TGCAGTGCTAGAGTCAGGAAATACGCGGAGACCCAGTACTTC; cdr3_aa: CSARVRKYAETQYF
v_call: TRBV12-3/TRBV12-4; d_call: -; j_call: TRBJ2-1; clone_size: -; cdr3_nt: TGTGCCAGCAGCCCCTCTTCTCGCAATGAGCAGTTCTTC; cdr3_aa: CASSPSSRNEQFF
v_call: TRBV7-2; d_call: TRBD2; j_call: TRBJ2-5; clone_size: -; cdr3_nt: TGTGCCAGCAGCTTAAATCCGGGGGGTCAAGAGACCCAGTACTTC; cdr3_aa: CASSLNPGGQETQYF